This TCR beta chain was captured by sequencing in a study of cytomegalovirus exposure and HLA in healthy donors (dated by TCRdb to about 2017). With respect to the entire study: According to a later analysis, the approximately 120 validation repertoires were produced on the same platform as the roughly 720 repertoires of the first cohort. To predict cytomegalovirus infection status, the study brought together high-throughput TCR immunosequencing, statistical association of individual TCRs with disease status, and machine learning. The aim of the study was to test whether cataloging public T cell receptors could identify signatures of past pathogen exposure. Along with the approximately 600-subject first cohort, a separate validation cohort of over 90 different subjects was used. The research as a whole found: The study gave a list of some 150 TCR beta chains associated with cytomegalovirus. Across donors, most TCR sequences were observed very rarely, whereas some public TCRs were present in many individuals. Cytomegalovirus status was reported to be diagnosed by the classifier with high specificity and sensitivity in both the original and validation cohorts. A later analysis lacked HLA typing for the validation cohort, so it scored co-occurrence in that cohort across all 110 or so repertoires. In vitro tests confirmed that a few of the cytomegalovirus-associated TCR beta chains recognize cytomegalovirus antigens. The authors suggested that the approach could potentially be extended to other disease states and immunological phenotypes. Of the cluster scores, 85% to 95% were above 0 in a later analysis, which found that TCRs clustered in the first cohort also tended to co-occur in the approximately 130 validation repertoires.

V loses 0 bases, J loses 0 bases, and the germline ends lie 8 bases apart. The germline V gene supplies CDR1 LGHNA and CDR2 YSLEER. The cysteine opens and the phenylalanine closes a CDR3 of 15 amino acids. Only CDR3 DNA remains: 45 bases, in frame from the first base. Library prep was done by the immunoSEQ multiplex PCR assay. The authors processed their data as follows. A statistical classification framework was built to diagnose cytomegalovirus status from the catalog of TCR beta chain sequences. In its TCRdb copy, this immuneACCESS table keeps in-frame sequences only and misses some clones. Where compared with another copy, unresolved V genes explain less than half of these, and the others have no known cause. The DNA gave D and trimming, while V, J and clone size come from that table. The table for this sample lists around 300,000 clones; 65% to 90% of them were counted only once. Clones ranked in the top ten supply approximately 1% of the sample.

About this clone itself: Its antigen is still unknown. Base qualities are not at hand, and no much larger clone is one base apart.

The donors were included in the validation cohort of 100 to 150 subjects, a group kept apart from the roughly 700-subject first cohort. The rearranged segments are TRBV4-3 and TRBJ1-1; the D region possibly corresponds to TRBD1 (6 bases align). The receptor was isolated from a woman aged 18-29 years in good health and CMV-seronegative. Specimen: PBMCs. This receptor carries the CDR3 CASSQDNRVNTEAFF. The nucleotides read TGCGCCAGCAGCCAAGACAACAGGGTGAACACTGAAGCTTTCTTT.